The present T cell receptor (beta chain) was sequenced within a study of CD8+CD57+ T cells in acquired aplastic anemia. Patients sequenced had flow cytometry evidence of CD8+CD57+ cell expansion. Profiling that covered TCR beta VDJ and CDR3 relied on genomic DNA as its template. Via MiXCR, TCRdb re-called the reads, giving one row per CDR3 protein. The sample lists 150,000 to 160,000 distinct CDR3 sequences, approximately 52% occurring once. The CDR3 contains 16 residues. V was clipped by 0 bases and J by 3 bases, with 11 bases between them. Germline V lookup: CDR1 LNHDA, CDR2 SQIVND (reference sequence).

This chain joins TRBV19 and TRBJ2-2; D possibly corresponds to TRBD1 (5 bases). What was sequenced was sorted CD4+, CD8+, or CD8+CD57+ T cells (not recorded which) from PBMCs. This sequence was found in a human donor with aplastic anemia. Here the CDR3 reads CASSIEGRADTGELFF. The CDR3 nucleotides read TGTGCCAGTAGTATAGAGGGCAGGGCGGACACCGGGGAGCTGTTTTTT.